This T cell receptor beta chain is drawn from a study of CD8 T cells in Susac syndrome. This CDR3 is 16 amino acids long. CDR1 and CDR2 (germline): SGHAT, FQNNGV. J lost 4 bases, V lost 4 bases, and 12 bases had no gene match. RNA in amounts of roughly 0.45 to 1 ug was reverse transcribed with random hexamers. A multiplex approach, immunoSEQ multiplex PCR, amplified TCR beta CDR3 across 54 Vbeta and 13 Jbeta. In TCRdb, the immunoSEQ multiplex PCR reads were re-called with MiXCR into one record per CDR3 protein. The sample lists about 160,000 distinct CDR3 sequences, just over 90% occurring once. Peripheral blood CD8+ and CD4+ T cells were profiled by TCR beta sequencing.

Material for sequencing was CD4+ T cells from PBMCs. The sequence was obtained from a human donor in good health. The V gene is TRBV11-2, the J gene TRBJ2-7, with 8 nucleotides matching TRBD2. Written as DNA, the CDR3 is TGTGCCAGCAGCTCAAGCGGGGGATATGGGTCGTACGAGCAGTACTTC. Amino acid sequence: CASSSSGGYGSYEQYF.